These 13 T cell receptor beta chains came from one sample sequenced in a study of T cells in Graves' hyperthyroidism and ophthalmopathy. It was RNA transcripts that yielded the amplified TCR beta CDR3 regions. First-round RT-PCR targeting the TCR CDR3 was performed with the HTBI primer set. Via MiXCR, TCRdb re-called the multiplex PCR reads, giving one row per CDR3 protein. The repertoire holds about 700,000 distinct CDR3 sequences, with over 40% as singletons. The sample comprised peripheral blood or thyroid tissue (not recorded which). The receptors were sampled from an adult man with Graves' disease, either hyperthyroidism or ophthalmopathy (not recorded which).

This clonotype was detected many times. The chain links TRBV29-1 to TRBJ1-1; 7 bases map to TRBD1. The CDR3 has 14 residues. Germline CDR1 SQVTM, CDR2 ANQGSEA. Germline trimming cut 4 bases from V and 3 bases from J; bases unmatched to any gene: 8. The CDR3 is CSVASQGIDTEAFF. DNA for the CDR3: TGCAGCGTTGCATCACAGGGGATAGACACTGAAGCTTTCTTT.

This clonotype occurred many times. The chain employs TRBV24-1 and TRBJ2-5, with D unclear. The germline V gene has CDR1 KGHDR and CDR2 SFDVKD. Deletions cut 2 bases from V and 4 bases from J, with 4 bases between. This CDR3 has 12 amino acids. The CDR3 here is CATSDSRETQYF. CDR3 DNA: TGTGCCACCAGTGATTCGCGAGAGACCCAGTACTTC.

Comments on this clonotype: Because it lacks the conserved phenylalanine or tryptophan at the end, this CDR3 is likely a read error. It is unclear where the CDR3 begins or ends on the DNA, so no DNA is shown, and the CDR3 is as TCRdb lists it. CDR3 residues: CASSFFGT. The chain combines TRBV7-9 with TRBJ2-7; the table's D call, TRBD1, has no DNA check behind it. The CDR3 spans 8 amino acids, including both terminal residues. CDR1 and CDR2 (germline): SEHNR, FQNEAQ (reference sequence).

This clonotype was picked up one time. The chain combines TRBV29-1 with TRBJ2-5; D is uncertain. The J call may be wrong; the DNA end is better matched by TRBJ2-1. Germline CDR1 is SQVTM and CDR2 is ANQGSEA. The CDR3 is 11 residues long. The CDR3, as DNA: TGCAGCGTTGCGGTCCTGGGTGAGCAGTTCTTC. As protein: CSVAVLGEQFF.

A single count supports this clonotype. V gene TRBV7-9 combines with J gene TRBJ1-6, with D unresolved. CDR1 is SEHNR, CDR2 FQNEAQ, per germline (reference sequence). Trimming removed 7 bases at V and 7 bases at J, with 14 bases between. The CDR3 consists of 14 residues. The CDR3 region has the DNA TGTGCCAGCAACTCCCCCCTTGGGAATTCACCCCTCCACTTT. Translating it yields CASNSPLGNSPLHF.

This clonotype was observed at least ten times. The V call is TRBV15, the J call TRBJ2-5, with D perhaps assigned TRBD1 or TRBD2 (5 bases each). The CDR3 spans 12 residues. Germline V gene sequence: CDR1 LNHNV, CDR2 YYDKDF (reference sequence). Trimming took 8 bases from V and 5 from J, leaving 12 bases between them. For the CDR3, the DNA is TGTGCCACCGAGGGGCGCGGGGAGACCCAGTACTTC. The encoded protein is CATEGRGETQYF.

The genes are TRBV30 and TRBJ1-5; possible D gene TRBD1, 6 bases. Trimming removed 4 bases from V and 4 bases from J, with 17 bases in between. Germline-derived CDR1 and CDR2 are GTSNPN and SVGIG (reference sequence). CDR3 length: 15 residues. CDR3 bases: TGTGCCTGGACCCCTTCGGGCAGGGGAAATCAGCCCCAGCATTTT. Its protein is CAWTPSGRGNQPQHF.

V usage is TRBV20-1 and J usage is TRBJ1-2; TRBD1 matches 8 bases. The germline V gene encodes CDR1 DFQATT and CDR2 SNEGSKA (reference sequence). The junction had 5 bases not matched to a gene; V was cut back by 3 bases and J by 2 bases. The CDR3 covers 14 residues. The CDR3 sequence is CSASIPGGNYGYTF. CDR3 coding DNA: TGCAGTGCTAGCATACCAGGGGGCAACTATGGCTACACCTTC.

With respect to this clonotype: A read error may explain this, as a much larger clone is one base away. Because it lacks the conserved phenylalanine or tryptophan at the end, this CDR3 is likely a read error. The chain links TRBV7-9 to TRBJ1-3; no firm D call. CDR1 SEHNR and CDR2 FQNEAQ come from the germline V gene (reference sequence). The V end was cut by 8 bases, the J end by 4 bases, with 15 bases between. The CDR3 has 14 residues. The CDR3 DNA follows: TGTGCCAGCCAGGACGGCCAGGACGGAAACACCATATATCTT. It yields the protein CASQDGQDGNTIYL.

This chain joins TRBV7-6 and TRBJ1-2, with D maybe TRBD1 (5 bases). Germline CDR1 SGHVS, CDR2 FNYEAQ. The CDR3 extends over 15 amino acids. V shed 5 bases and J shed 6 bases, with 19 bases lying between them. CDR3 sequence (DNA): TGTGCCAGCAGCGACCGGGACCCTGGACGGGATGGCTACACCTTC. It translates to CASSDRDPGRDGYTF.

This chain's CDR3 is CASSMSGQGSNQPQHF. CDR3 sequence (DNA): TGTGCCAGTAGTATGTCGGGACAGGGGTCCAATCAGCCCCAGCATTTT. The V call is TRBV19, the J call TRBJ1-5, with 10 bases matching TRBD1. Unmatched junction bases numbered 5, after V lost 3 bases and J lost 3 bases. This CDR3 contains 16 residues. CDR1 and CDR2 (germline): LNHDA, SQIVND (reference sequence).

V usage is TRBV2 and J usage is TRBJ1-1; unclear D gene. CDR1 SNHLY and CDR2 FYNNEI come from the germline V gene. The CDR3 spans 10 residues. V shed 8 bases and J shed 6 bases, with 7 bases lying between them. The CDR3 DNA is TGTGCCAGCGGGATCGCTGAAGCTTTCTTT. It codes for CASGIAEAFF.

The chain employs TRBV29-1 and TRBJ1-2; perhaps TRBD1 as D (5 bases). Germline assignment: CDR1 SQVTM and CDR2 ANQGSEA. Trimming cost V 6 bases and J 1 base, with 15 bases left between them. The CDR3 length is 14 residues. CDR3 DNA: TGCAGCGTAGGGCAGGGAGGTATTAACTATGGCTACACCTTC. Residues: CSVGQGGINYGYTF.